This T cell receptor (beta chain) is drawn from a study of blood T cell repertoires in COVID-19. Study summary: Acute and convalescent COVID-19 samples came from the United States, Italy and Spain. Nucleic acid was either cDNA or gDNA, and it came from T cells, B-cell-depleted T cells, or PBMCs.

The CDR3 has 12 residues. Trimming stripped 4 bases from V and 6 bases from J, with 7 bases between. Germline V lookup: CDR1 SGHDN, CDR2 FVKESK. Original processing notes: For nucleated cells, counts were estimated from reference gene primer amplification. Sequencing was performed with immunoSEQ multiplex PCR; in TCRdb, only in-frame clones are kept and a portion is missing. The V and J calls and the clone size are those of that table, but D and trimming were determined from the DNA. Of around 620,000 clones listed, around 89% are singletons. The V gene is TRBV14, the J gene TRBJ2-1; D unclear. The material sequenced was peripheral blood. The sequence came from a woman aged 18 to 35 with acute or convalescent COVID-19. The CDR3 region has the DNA TGTGCCAGCAGCCCACATGGCAATGAGCAGTTCTTC. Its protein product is CASSPHGNEQFF.